The present entry profiles one T cell receptor (beta chain) with its context. The data originate from a study of control samples from healthy donors and cancer patients. The CDR3 has 13 amino acids. V lost 7 bases and J lost 4; bases outside the gene matches: 2. Germline-derived CDR1 and CDR2 are SGHRS and YFSETQ. TCRdb keeps only in-frame clones here, not all; method: immunoSEQ multiplex PCR. The sample carries 260,000 or so clones, roughly four fifths recorded once. Material for sequencing was PBMCs. The chain combines TRBV5-1 with TRBJ2-3; 11 positions agree with TRBD1. The TCR comes from a woman between 55 and 75 years old with lung cancer. The CDR3 protein is CASWTGGADTQYF. CDR3 sequence (DNA): TGCGCCAGCTGGACAGGGGGCGCAGATACGCAGTATTTT.